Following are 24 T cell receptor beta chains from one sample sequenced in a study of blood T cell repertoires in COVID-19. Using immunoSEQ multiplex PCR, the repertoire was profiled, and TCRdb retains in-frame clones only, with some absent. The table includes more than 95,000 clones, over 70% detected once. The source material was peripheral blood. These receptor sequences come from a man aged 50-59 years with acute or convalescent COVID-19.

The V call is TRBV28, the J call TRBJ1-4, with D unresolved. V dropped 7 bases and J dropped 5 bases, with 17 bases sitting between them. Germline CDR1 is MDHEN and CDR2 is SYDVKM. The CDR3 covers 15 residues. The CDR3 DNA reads TGTGCCAGCATTAATTCGGACGGGAGGAATGAAAAACTGTTTTTT. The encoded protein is CASINSDGRNEKLFF.

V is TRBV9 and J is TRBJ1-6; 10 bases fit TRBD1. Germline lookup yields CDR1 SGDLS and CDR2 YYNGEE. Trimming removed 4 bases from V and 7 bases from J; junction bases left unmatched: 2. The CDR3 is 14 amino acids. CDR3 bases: TGTGCCAGCAGCACGGACAGGGGGAATTCACCCCTCCACTTT. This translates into CASSTDRGNSPLHF.

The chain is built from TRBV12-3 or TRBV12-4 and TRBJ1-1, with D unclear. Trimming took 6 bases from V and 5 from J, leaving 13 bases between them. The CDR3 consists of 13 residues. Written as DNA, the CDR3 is TGTGCCAGCAGGGGAGTTCGGGGTACTGAAGCTTTCTTT. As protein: CASRGVRGTEAFF.

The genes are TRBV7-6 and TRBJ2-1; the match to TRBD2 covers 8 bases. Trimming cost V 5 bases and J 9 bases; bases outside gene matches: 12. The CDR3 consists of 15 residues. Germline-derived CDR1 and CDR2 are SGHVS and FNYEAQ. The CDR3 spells CASSPLTGGYGEQFF. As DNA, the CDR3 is TGTGCCAGCAGCCCCCTGACGGGAGGGTACGGTGAGCAGTTCTTC.

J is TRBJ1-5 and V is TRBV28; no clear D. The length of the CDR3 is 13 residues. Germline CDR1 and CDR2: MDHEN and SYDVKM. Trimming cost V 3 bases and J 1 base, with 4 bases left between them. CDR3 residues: CASSLQSNQPQHF. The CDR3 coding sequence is TGTGCCAGCAGTTTGCAGAGCAATCAGCCCCAGCATTTT.

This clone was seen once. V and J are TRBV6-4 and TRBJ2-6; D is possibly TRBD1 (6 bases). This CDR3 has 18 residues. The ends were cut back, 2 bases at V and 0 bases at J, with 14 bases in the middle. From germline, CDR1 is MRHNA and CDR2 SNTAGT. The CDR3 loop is CASSDTGTRLSGANVLTF. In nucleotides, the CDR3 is TGTGCCAGCAGTGACACAGGGACACGGCTCTCTGGGGCCAACGTCCTGACTTTC.

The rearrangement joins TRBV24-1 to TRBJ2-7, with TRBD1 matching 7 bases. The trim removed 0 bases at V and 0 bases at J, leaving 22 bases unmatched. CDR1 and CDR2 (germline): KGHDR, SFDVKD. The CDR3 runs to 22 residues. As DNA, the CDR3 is TGTGCCACCAGTGATTTGAGGCAGGGGGAAGTTAAGGCCCCACTTTACTCCTACGAGCAGTACTTC. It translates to CATSDLRQGEVKAPLYSYEQYF.

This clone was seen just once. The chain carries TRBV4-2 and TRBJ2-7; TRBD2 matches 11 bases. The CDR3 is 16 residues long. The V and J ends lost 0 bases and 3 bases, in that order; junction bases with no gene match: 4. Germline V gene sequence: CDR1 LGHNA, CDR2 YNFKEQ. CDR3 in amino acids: CASSQEGTSGLYEQYF. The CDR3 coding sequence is TGTGCCAGCAGCCAAGAAGGGACTAGCGGTCTCTACGAGCAGTACTTC.

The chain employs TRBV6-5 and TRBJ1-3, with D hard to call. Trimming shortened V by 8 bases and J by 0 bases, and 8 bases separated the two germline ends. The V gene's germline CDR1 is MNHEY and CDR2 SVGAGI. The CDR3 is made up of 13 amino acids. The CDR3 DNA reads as TGTGCCAGCCGGGGATTCTCTGGAAACACCATATATTTT. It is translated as CASRGFSGNTIYF.

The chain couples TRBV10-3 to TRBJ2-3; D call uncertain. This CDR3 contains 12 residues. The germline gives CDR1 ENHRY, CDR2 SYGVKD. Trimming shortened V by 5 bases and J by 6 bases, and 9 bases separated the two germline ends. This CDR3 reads CAISSLSDTQYF. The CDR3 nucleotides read TGTGCCATCAGTTCTCTTTCGGATACGCAGTATTTT.

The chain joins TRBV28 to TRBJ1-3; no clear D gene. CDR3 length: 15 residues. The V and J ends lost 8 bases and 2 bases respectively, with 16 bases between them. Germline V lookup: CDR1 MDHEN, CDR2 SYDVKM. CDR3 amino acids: CASSLGGPPGNTIYF. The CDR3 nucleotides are TGTGCCAGCTCCCTGGGAGGCCCCCCTGGAAACACCATATATTTT.

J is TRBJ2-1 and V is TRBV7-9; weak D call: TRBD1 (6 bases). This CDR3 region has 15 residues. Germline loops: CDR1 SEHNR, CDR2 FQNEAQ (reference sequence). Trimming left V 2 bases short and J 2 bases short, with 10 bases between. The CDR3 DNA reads TGTGCCAGCAGCTTAAAACAGGGAACCTACAATGAGCAGTTCTTC. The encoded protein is CASSLKQGTYNEQFF.

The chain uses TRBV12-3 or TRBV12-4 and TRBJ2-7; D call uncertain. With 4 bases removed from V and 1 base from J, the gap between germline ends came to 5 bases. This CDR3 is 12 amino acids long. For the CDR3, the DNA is TGTGCCAGCAGTTCAGGATCCTACGAGCAGTACTTC. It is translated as CASSSGSYEQYF.

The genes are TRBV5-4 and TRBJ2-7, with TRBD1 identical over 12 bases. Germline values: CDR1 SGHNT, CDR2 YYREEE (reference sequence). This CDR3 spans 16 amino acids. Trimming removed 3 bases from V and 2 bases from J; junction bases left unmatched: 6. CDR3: CASSSGTGGGPYEQYF. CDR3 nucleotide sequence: TGTGCCAGCAGCTCGGGGACAGGGGGCGGTCCCTACGAGCAGTACTTC.

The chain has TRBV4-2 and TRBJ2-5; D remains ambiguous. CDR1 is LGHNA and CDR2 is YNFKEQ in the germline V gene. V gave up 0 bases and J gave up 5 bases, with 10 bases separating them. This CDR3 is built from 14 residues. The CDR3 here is CASSQDQARETQYF. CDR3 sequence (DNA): TGTGCCAGCAGCCAAGATCAAGCGAGGGAGACCCAGTACTTC.

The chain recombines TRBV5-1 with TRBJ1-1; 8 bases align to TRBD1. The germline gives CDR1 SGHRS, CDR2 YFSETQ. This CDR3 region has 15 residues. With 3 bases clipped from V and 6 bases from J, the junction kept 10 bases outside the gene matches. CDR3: CASSSGQGGYAEAFF. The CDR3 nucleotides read TGCGCCAGCAGCTCCGGACAGGGTGGGTACGCTGAAGCTTTCTTT.

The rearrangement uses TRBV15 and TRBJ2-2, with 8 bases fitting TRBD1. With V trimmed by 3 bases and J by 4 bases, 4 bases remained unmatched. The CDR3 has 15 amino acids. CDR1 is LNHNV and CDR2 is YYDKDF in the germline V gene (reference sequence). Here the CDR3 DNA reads TGTGCCACCAGCAGGACAGGGGATGGCACCGGGGAGCTGTTTTTT. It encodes CATSRTGDGTGELFF.

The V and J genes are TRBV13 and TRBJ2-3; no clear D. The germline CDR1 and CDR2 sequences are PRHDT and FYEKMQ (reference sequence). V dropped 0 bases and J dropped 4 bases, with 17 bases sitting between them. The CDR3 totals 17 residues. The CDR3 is CASSLGLQRSSADTQYF. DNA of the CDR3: TGTGCCAGCAGCTTAGGCCTGCAGAGGAGTTCCGCAGATACGCAGTATTTT.

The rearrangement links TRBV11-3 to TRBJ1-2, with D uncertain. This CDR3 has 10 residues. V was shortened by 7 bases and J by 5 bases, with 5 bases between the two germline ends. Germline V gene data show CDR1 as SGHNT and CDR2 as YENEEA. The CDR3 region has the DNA TGTGCCAGCATAGTATATGGCTACACCTTC. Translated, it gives CASIVYGYTF.

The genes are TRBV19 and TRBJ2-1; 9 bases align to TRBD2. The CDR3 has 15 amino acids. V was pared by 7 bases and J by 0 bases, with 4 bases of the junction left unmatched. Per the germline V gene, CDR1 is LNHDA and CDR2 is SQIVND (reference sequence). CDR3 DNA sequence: TGTGCCAGTAAGGCGGGAGGGAGCTCCTACAATGAGCAGTTCTTC. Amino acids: CASKAGGSSYNEQFF.

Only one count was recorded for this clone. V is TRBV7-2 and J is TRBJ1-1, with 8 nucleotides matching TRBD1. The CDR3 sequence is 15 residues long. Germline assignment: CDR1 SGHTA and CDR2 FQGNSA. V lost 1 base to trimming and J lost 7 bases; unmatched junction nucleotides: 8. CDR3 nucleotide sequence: TGTGCCAGCAGCTTAGACGGGACAGGCATTCGTGAAGCTTTCTTT. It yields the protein CASSLDGTGIREAFF.

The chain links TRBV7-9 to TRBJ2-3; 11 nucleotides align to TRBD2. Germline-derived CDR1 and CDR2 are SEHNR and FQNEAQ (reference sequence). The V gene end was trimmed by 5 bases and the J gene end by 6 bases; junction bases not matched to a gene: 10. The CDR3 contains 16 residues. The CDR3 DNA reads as TGTGCCAGCAGCGGTCGACTAGCGGGATGGTTCGATACGCAGTATTTT. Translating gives CASSGRLAGWFDTQYF.

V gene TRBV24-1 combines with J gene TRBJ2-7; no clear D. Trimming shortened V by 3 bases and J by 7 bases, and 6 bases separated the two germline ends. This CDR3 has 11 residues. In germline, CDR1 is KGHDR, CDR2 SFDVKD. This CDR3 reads CATSDNIEQYF. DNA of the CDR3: TGTGCCACCAGTGATAACATTGAGCAGTACTTC.

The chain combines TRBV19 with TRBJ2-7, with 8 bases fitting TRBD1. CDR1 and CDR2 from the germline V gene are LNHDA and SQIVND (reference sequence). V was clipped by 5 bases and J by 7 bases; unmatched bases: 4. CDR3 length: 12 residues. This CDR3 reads CASSATGGEQYF. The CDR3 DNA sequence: TGTGCCAGTAGTGCCACAGGGGGGGAGCAGTACTTC. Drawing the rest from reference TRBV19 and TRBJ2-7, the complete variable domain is DGGITQSPKYLFRKEGQNVTLSCEQNLNHDAMYWYRQDPGQGLRLIYYSQIVNDFQKGDIAEGYSVSREKKESFPLTVTSAQKNPTAFYLCASSATGGEQYFGPGTRLTVT.